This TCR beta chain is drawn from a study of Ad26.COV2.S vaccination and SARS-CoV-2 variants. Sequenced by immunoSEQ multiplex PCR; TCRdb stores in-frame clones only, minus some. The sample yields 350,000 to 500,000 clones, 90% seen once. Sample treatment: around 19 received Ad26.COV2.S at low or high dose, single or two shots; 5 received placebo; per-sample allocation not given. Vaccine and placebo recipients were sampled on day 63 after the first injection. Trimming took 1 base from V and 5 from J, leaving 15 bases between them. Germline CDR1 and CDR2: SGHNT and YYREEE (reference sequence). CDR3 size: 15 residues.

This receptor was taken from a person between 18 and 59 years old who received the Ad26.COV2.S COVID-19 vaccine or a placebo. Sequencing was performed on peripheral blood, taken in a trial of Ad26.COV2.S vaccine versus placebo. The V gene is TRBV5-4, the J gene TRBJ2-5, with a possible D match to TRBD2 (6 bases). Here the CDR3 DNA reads TGTGCCAGCAGCTTGAGACTAGAACGCGGGGAGACCCAGTACTTC. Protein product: CASSLRLERGETQYF.